Listed here are 19 T cell receptor beta chains from one sample, sequenced in a study of T cells in Graves' hyperthyroidism and ophthalmopathy. Researchers took RNA transcripts and amplified the TCR beta CDR3 regions from them. When the TCR CDR3 underwent first-round RT-PCR, the HTBI primer set was used. MiXCR, run by TCRdb on the multiplex PCR reads, gives a single entry per CDR3 protein. The profile covers under 700,000 distinct CDR3 sequences, with approximately 16% appearing a single time and roughly 18% taken by the ten largest. Input material: blood. These receptors all stem from a woman aged 18-30 years with Graves' hyperthyroidism.

This rearrangement joins TRBV20-1 to TRBJ2-3; TRBD2 agrees at 9 bases. CDR1 DFQATT and CDR2 SNEGSKA come from the germline V gene (reference sequence). V dropped 3 bases and J dropped 3; count of bases not matched to a gene: 16. The CDR3 sequence is 18 residues long. CDR3 bases: TGCAGTGCTAGGCCCTACTTGAGCGGGGGGCCCGGGACAGATACGCAGTATTTT. It specifies CSARPYLSGGPGTDTQYF.

This clonotype was seen more than once but under ten times. One end of the junction is discordant with germline, which a read error may explain. This chain joins TRBV18 and TRBJ1-2; no clear D gene. CDR1 is KGHSH, CDR2 LQKENI, per germline. This CDR3 contains 16 residues. The CDR3 bases are TGTGCCAGCTCCCCAGGCCACAACGGACCCGTCTATGGCTGCACCTTC. Protein product: CASSPGHNGPVYGCTF.

This clonotype was picked up many times. The rearrangement links TRBV6-1 to TRBJ2-7; tentative D call: TRBD1 (6 bases). The CDR3 contains 13 residues. V gave up 6 bases and J gave up 4 bases, with 13 bases separating them. Germline-derived CDR1 and CDR2 are MNHNS and SASEGT. The CDR3 loop reads CASSRGTFYEQYF. The CDR3 coding sequence is TGTGCCAGCAGCCGTGGGACATTTTACGAGCAGTACTTC.

This clonotype was observed a handful of times. The chain combines TRBV24-1 with TRBJ1-4; 9 nucleotides agree with TRBD1. From germline, CDR1 is KGHDR and CDR2 SFDVKD. Losses at the gene ends were 3 bases for V and 7 bases for J; bases not matched to a gene: 8. The CDR3 totals 16 residues. The CDR3 is CATSDPDRDRAEKLFF. CDR3 in DNA: TGTGCCACCAGTGATCCTGACCGGGACAGGGCTGAAAAACTGTTTTTT.

This clonotype has only a few counts. The chain has TRBV7-2 and TRBJ1-1; 7 nucleotides agree with TRBD1. Germline lookup yields CDR1 SGHTA and CDR2 FQGNSA. The ends lost 1 base at V and 6 bases at J; junction bases unmatched: 8. The CDR3 runs 15 residues. CDR3 in amino acids: CASSLVNRGFAEAFF. In DNA, the CDR3 is TGTGCCAGCAGCTTAGTTAACAGGGGATTCGCTGAAGCTTTCTTT.

This clonotype was counted between two and nine times. The chain links TRBV3-1 to TRBJ1-6, with D perhaps matching TRBD1 (6 bases). The CDR3 runs 15 residues. The germline V gene has CDR1 LGHDT and CDR2 YNNKEL (reference sequence). V lost 0 bases and J 6 bases, leaving 9 bases between the germline ends. The DNA for the CDR3 is TGTGCCAGCAGCCAAGAGCAGGGGTTTAATTCACCCCTCCACTTT. It translates to CASSQEQGFNSPLHF. The variable domain in full, with the rest retrieved from reference TRBV3-1 and TRBJ1-6, is DTAVSQTPKYLVTQMGNDKSIKCEQNLGHDTMYWYKQDSKKFLKIMFSYNNKELIINETVPNRFSPKSPDKAHLNLHINSLELGDSAVYFCASSQEQGFNSPLHFGNGTRLTVT.

The CDR3 nucleotides read TGTGCCAGTAGTATAGGGCGGACAGGGGGCGACTATGGCTACACCTTC. This gives the protein CASSIGRTGGDYGYTF. The chain uses TRBV19 and TRBJ1-2; 11 nucleotides match TRBD1. Per germline, CDR1 LNHDA and CDR2 SQIVND (reference sequence). This CDR3 region has 16 residues. V dropped 1 base and J dropped 3; count of bases not matched to a gene: 4.

The chain is built from TRBV18 and TRBJ2-1, with TRBD2 matching over 7 bases. The CDR3 extends over 17 amino acids. Germline CDR1 reads KGHSH; CDR2 reads LQKENI. J was trimmed by 9 bases and V by 3 bases; bases with no gene match: 17. The CDR3 DNA sequence: TGTGCCAGCTCACCTTGGGGACTAACGGGAGATTTCGGTGAGCAGTTCTTC. It yields the protein CASSPWGLTGDFGEQFF.

V and J are TRBV12-3 or TRBV12-4 and TRBJ2-3; TRBD2 aligns across 9 bases. The CDR3 extends over 14 amino acids. V trimming: 5 bases; J trimming: 6 bases; junction bases outside the gene matches: 6. The CDR3 is CASSKGLARDTQYF. The DNA of the CDR3 is TGTGCCAGCAGTAAGGGACTAGCACGGGATACGCAGTATTTT.

This clonotype has a count of ten or more. The V call is TRBV20-1, the J call TRBJ2-7; 7 bases fit TRBD1. Germline V gene lookup returns CDR1 DFQATT and CDR2 SNEGSKA (reference sequence). V trimming: 5 bases; J trimming: 2 bases; junction bases outside the gene matches: 3. The CDR3 totals 12 residues. The CDR3: CSAWDSTYEQYF. Written as DNA, the CDR3 is TGCAGTGCTTGGGACAGTACCTACGAGCAGTACTTC.

This clonotype has ten or more counts. The chain uses TRBV27 and TRBJ2-1, with TRBD1 identical over 8 bases. J lost 4 bases, V lost 2 bases, and 10 bases had no gene match. This CDR3 is 17 amino acids long. Germline V CDR1 and CDR2: MNHEY, SMNVEV (reference sequence). CDR3 in amino acids: CASSLAPDRVTYNEQFF. CDR3 in DNA: TGTGCCAGCAGTTTAGCCCCGGACAGGGTGACATACAATGAGCAGTTCTTC.

The chain joins TRBV4-1 to TRBJ2-5; tentatively, D is TRBD1 or TRBD2 (7 bases each). V lost 4 bases, J lost 1 base, and 16 bases lay in between. The V gene's germline CDR1 is MGHRA and CDR2 YSYEKL. This CDR3 region has 16 residues. CDR3 nucleotide sequence: TGCGCCAGCAGCCGAGCAGGGGGGGGCCTCCAAGAGACCCAGTACTTC. It codes for CASSRAGGGLQETQYF.

CDR3 in amino acids: CASSVAATAEYEQYF. The DNA of the CDR3 is TGTGCCAGCAGCGTAGCCGCGACAGCGGAGTACGAGCAGTACTTC. The V gene is TRBV9, the J gene TRBJ2-7, with D perhaps assigned TRBD1 or TRBD2 (5 bases each). The germline V gene encodes CDR1 SGDLS and CDR2 YYNGEE. This CDR3 spans 15 amino acids. V dropped 0 bases and J dropped 4 bases, with 14 bases sitting between them.

This sequence joins TRBV6-2 or TRBV6-3 and TRBJ2-1, with 10 positions matching TRBD2. Germline CDR1 reads MNHEY; CDR2 reads SVGEGT. This CDR3 spans 16 amino acids. V was pared by 6 bases and J by 7 bases, with 12 bases of the junction left unmatched. The CDR3 nucleotides are TGTGCCAGCAGCGAGGGGTCGGCTAGCGGGAGAAATGAGCAGTTCTTC. Amino acid sequence: CASSEGSASGRNEQFF.

This clonotype has a count of ten or more. The chain employs TRBV6-1 and TRBJ1-4; D is unresolved. This CDR3 is built from 15 residues. V was shortened by 5 bases and J by 8 bases, with 18 bases between the two germline ends. Per germline, CDR1 MNHNS and CDR2 SASEGT. CDR3 amino acids: CASSMSGSGREKLFF. The CDR3 DNA is TGTGCCAGCAGTATGTCCGGGAGTGGGAGGGAAAAACTGTTTTTT.

This clonotype was counted many times. CDR3 in amino acids: CASSVLGTSGGQETQYF. In DNA, the CDR3 is TGTGCCAGCAGTGTACTCGGGACTAGCGGGGGCCAAGAGACCCAGTACTTC. The chain couples TRBV6-1 to TRBJ2-5, with TRBD2 identical over 14 bases. The CDR3 is 17 amino acids. CDR1 is MNHNS and CDR2 is SASEGT in the germline V gene. V was pared by 4 bases and J by 1 base, with 5 bases of the junction left unmatched.

There are a few counts of this clonotype. J is TRBJ2-2 and V is TRBV3-1; 11 bases align to TRBD1. CDR1 is LGHDT, CDR2 YNNKEL, per germline (reference sequence). This CDR3 region has 16 residues. J lost 4 bases, V lost 5 bases, and 6 bases had no gene match. CDR3 sequence reads: CASSSGQGAFTGELFF. In DNA, the CDR3 is TGTGCCAGCAGCTCCGGACAGGGGGCTTTCACCGGGGAGCTGTTTTTT.

This clonotype was counted ten times or more. The chain uses TRBV20-1 and TRBJ2-7; 7 bases align to TRBD1. The CDR3 extends over 14 amino acids. J lost 4 bases, V lost 3 bases, and 9 bases had no gene match. The V gene's germline CDR1 is DFQATT and CDR2 SNEGSKA (reference sequence). This CDR3 reads CSASEPGQFYEQYF. CDR3 nucleotides: TGCAGTGCTAGCGAGCCGGGACAGTTTTACGAGCAGTACTTC.

The chain recombines TRBV30 with TRBJ2-1; 12 bases match TRBD2. With 4 bases clipped from V and 8 bases from J, the junction kept 3 bases outside the gene matches. The CDR3 runs 13 residues. Looked up from germline, CDR1 is GTSNPN and CDR2 is SVGIG (reference sequence). The CDR3 DNA sequence: TGTGCCTGGAAGACTAGCGGGAGTTATGAGCAGTTCTTC. Translated: CAWKTSGSYEQFF.